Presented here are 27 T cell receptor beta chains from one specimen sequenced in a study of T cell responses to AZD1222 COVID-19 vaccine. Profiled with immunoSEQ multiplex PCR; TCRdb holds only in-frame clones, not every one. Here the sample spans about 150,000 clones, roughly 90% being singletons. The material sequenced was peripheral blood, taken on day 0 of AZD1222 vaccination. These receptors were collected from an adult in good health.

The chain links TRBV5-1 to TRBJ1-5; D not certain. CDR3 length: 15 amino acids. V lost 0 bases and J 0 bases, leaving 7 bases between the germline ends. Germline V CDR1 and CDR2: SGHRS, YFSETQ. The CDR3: CASSLDPGSNQPQHF. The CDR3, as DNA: TGCGCCAGCAGCTTGGATCCGGGTAGCAATCAGCCCCAGCATTTT.

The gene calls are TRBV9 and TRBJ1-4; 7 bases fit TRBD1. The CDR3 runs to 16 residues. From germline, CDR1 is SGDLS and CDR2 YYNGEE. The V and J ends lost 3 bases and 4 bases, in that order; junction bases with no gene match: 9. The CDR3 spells CASSAEKTGLNEKLFF. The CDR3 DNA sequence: TGTGCCAGCAGCGCGGAGAAGACAGGGCTTAATGAAAAACTGTTTTTT.

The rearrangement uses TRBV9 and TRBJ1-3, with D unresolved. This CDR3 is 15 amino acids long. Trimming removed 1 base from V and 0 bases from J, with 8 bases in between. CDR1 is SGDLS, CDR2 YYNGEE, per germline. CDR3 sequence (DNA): TGTGCCAGCAGCGTAAGCCAGTTCTCTGGAAACACCATATATTTT. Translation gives CASSVSQFSGNTIYF.

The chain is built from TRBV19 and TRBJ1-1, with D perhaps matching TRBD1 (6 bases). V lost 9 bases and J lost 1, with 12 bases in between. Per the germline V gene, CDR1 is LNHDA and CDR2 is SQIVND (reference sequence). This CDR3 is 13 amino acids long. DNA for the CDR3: TGTGCCAGCTCCGGACAGACGAACACTGAAGCTTTCTTT. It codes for CASSGQTNTEAFF.

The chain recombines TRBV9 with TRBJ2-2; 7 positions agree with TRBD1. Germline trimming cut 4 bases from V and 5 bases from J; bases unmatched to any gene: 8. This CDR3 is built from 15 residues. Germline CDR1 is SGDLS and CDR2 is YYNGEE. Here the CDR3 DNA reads TGTGCCAGCAGCAAGAGGGGGCGCGGGACCGGGGAGCTGTTTTTT. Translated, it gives CASSKRGRGTGELFF.

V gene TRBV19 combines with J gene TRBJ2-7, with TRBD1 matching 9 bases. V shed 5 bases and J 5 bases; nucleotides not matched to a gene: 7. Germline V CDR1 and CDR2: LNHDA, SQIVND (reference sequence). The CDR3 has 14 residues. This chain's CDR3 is CASSHRDRDNEQYF. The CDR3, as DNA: TGTGCCAGTAGTCACCGGGACAGGGATAACGAGCAGTACTTC.

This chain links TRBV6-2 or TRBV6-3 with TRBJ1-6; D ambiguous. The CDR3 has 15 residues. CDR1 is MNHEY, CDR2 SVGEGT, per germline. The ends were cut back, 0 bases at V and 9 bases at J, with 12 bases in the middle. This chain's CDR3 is CASSYSKGMTSPLHF. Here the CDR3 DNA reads TGTGCCAGCAGTTACTCGAAAGGGATGACTTCACCCCTCCACTTT.

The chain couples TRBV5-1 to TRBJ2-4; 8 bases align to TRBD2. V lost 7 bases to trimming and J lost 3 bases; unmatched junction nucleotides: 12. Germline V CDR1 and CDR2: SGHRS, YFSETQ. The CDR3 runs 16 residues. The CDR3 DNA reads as TGCGCCAGCGTCGACTGGAGGACTAGCTACAAAAACATTCAGTACTTC. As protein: CASVDWRTSYKNIQYF.

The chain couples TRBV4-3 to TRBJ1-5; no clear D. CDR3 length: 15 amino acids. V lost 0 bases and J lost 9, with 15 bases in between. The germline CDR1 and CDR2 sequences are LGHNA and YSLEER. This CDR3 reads CASSQDNGPSGPQHF. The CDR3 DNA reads TGCGCCAGCAGCCAAGATAACGGGCCCTCGGGGCCCCAGCATTTT.

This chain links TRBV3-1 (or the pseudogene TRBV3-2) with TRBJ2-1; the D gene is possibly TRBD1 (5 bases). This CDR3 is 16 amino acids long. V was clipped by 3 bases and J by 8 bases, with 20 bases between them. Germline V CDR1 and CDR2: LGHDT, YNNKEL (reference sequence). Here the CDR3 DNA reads TGTGCCAGCAGCCAGAGGCCTAGGGTGGCAGGGTATGAGCAGTTCTTC. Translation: CASSQRPRVAGYEQFF.

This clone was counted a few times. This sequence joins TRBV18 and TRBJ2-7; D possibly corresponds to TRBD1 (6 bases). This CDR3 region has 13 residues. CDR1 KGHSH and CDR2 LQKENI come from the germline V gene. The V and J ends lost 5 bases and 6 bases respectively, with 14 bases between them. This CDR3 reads CASSIDRPGEQYF. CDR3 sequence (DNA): TGTGCCAGCTCAATCGACAGGCCTGGCGAGCAGTACTTC.

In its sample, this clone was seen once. CDR3 amino acids: CASRRSSGGVHEQFF. For the CDR3, the DNA is TGTGCCAGTAGGCGGTCTAGCGGGGGTGTCCATGAGCAGTTCTTC. The chain links TRBV19 to TRBJ2-1, with 10 bases lining up with TRBD2. V lost 6 bases and J lost 8; bases outside the gene matches: 10. Per germline, CDR1 LNHDA and CDR2 SQIVND (reference sequence). This CDR3 is built from 15 residues.

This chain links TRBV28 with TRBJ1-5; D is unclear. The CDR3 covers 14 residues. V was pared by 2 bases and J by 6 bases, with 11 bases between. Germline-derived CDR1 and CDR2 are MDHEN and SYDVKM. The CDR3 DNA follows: TGTGCCAGCAGTTTAGGAGGGTCGGGTCAGCCCCAGCATTTT. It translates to CASSLGGSGQPQHF.

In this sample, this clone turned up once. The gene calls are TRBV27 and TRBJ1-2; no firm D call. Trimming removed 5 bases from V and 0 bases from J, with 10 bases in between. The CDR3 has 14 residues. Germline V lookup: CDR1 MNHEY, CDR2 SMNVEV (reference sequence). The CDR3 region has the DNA TGTGCCAGCAGTAGCTCCACGTCTAACTATGGCTACACCTTC. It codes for CASSSSTSNYGYTF.

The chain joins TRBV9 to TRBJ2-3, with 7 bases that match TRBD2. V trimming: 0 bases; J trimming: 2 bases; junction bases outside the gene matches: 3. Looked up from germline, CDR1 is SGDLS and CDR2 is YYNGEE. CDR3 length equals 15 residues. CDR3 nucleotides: TGTGCCAGCAGCGTAGGGCGGGGGAACACAGATACGCAGTATTTT. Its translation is CASSVGRGNTDTQYF.

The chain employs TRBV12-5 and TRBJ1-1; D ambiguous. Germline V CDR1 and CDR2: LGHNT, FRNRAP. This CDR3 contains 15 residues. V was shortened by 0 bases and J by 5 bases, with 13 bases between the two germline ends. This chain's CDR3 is CASGLVGKGGTEAFF. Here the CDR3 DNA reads TGTGCTAGTGGTTTGGTTGGGAAGGGAGGGACTGAAGCTTTCTTT.

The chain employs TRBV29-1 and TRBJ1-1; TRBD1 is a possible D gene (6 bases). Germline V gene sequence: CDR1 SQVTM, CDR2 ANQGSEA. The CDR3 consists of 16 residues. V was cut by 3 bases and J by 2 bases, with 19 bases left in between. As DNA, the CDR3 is TGCAGCGTTGATGGGGTCGGACAGTCGTTAAACACTGAAGCTTTCTTT. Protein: CSVDGVGQSLNTEAFF.

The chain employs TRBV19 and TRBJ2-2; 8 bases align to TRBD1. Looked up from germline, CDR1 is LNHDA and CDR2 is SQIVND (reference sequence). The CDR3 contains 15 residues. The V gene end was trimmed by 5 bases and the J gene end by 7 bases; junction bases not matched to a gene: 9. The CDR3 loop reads CASSPQDRANGELFF. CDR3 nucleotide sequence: TGTGCCAGTAGTCCCCAGGACAGGGCGAACGGGGAGCTGTTTTTT.

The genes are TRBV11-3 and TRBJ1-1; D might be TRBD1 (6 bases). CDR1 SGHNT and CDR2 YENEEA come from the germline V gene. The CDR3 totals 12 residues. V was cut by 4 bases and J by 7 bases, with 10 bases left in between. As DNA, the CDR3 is TGTGCCAGCAGCTCAACAGGGCTTGAAGCTTTCTTT. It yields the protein CASSSTGLEAFF. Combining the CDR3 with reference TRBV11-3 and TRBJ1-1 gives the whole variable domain EAGVVQSPRYKIIEKKQPVAFWCNPISGHNTLYWYLQNLGQGPELLIRYENEEAVDDSQLPKDRFSAERLKGVDSTLKIQPAELGDSAVYLCASSSTGLEAFFGQGTRLTVV.

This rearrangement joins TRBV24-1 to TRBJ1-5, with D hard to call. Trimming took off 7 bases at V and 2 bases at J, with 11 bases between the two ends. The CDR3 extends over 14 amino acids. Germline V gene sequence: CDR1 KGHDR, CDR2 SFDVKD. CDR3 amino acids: CATSDRTGNQPQHF. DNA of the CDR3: TGTGCCACCAGCGACCGGACTGGCAATCAGCCCCAGCATTTT.

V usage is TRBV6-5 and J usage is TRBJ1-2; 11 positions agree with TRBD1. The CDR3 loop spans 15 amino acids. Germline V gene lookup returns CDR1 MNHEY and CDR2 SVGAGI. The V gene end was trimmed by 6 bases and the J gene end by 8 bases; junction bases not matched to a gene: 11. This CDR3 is CASRPGGTGGGGYTF. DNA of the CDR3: TGTGCCAGCAGGCCCGGCGGGACAGGGGGTGGCGGCTACACCTTC.

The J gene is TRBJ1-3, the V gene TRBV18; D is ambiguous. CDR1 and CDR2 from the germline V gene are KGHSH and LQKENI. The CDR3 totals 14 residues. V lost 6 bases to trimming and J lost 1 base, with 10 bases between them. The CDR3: CASSPTPSGNTIYF. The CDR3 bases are TGTGCCAGCTCTCCTACACCATCTGGAAACACCATATATTTT.

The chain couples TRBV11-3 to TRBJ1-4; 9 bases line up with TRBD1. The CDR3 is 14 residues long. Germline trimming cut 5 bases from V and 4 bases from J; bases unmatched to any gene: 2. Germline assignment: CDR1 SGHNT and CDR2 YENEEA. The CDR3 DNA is TGTGCCAGCAGCCCGGGACAGGGTAATGAAAAACTGTTTTTT. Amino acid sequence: CASSPGQGNEKLFF.

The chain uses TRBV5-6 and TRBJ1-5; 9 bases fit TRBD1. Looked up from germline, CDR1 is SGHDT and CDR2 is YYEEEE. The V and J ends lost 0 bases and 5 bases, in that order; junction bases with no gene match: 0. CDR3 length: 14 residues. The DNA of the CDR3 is TGTGCCAGCAGCTTGGGACAGGGGGATCAGCCCCAGCATTTT. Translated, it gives CASSLGQGDQPQHF.

CDR3 protein: CASSDPSFDGYTF. CDR3 bases: TGCGCCAGCAGTGACCCCTCCTTCGATGGCTACACCTTC. V is TRBV10-1 and J is TRBJ1-2; unclear D gene. CDR1 WNHNN and CDR2 SYGVQD come from the germline V gene (reference sequence). The CDR3 runs 13 residues. With 3 bases removed from V and 6 bases from J, the gap between germline ends came to 11 bases.

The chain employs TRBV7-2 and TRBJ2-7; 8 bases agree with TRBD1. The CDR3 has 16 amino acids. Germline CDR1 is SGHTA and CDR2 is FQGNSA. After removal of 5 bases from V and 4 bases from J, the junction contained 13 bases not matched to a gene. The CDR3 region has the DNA TGTGCCAGCAGCCTTAGCTCCGGGACAGGTCGGTACGAGCAGTACTTC. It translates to CASSLSSGTGRYEQYF.

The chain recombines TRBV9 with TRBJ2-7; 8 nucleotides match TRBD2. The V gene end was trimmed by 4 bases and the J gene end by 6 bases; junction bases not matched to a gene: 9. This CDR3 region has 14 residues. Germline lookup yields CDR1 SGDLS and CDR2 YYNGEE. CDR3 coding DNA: TGTGCCAGCAGCCCACGGACTAGCAGGGGCGAGCAGTACTTC. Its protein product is CASSPRTSRGEQYF.